This TCR beta chain was observed in a study of beta chain features in type 1 diabetes. Trimming removed 4 bases from V and 1 base from J; junction bases left unmatched: 7. The CDR3 is 16 residues long. Germline V gene sequence: CDR1 PRHDT, CDR2 FYEKMQ (reference sequence). Sequenced material consisted of expressed TCRB transcripts (all of the isolated RNA was reverse transcribed). Sequenced by immunoSEQ multiplex PCR; TCRdb stores in-frame clones only, minus some. The sample has about 140,000 clones; 9% to 10% are singletons. The chain has TRBV13 and TRBJ1-2, with TRBD1 matching over 9 bases. The specimen was central memory CD4+ T cells from blood. The clonotype was recovered from a woman in her thirties or forties in good health. The CDR3 sequence: CASSSTGQGLNYGYTF. As DNA, the CDR3 is TGTGCCAGCAGCTCCACGGGACAGGGCCTTAACTATGGCTACACCTTC.